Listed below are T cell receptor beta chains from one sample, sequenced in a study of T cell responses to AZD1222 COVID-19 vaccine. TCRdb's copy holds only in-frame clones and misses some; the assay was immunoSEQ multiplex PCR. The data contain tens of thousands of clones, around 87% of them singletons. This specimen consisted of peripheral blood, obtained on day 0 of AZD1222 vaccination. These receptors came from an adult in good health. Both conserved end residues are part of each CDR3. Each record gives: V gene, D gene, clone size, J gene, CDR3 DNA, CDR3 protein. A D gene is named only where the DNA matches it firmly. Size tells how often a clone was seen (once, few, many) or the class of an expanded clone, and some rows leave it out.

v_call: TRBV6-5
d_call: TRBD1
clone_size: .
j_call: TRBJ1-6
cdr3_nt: TGTGCCAGCAGCTACAGGGGAAGCAATTCACCCCTCCACTTT
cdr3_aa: CASSYRGSNSPLHF

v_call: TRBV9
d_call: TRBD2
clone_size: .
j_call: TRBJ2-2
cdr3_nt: TGTGCCAGCAGCGTAGTGGCGGGGGGGCCCGGGGAGCTGTTTTTT
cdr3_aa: CASSVVAGGPGELFF

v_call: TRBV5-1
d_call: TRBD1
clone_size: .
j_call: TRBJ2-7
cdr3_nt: TGCGCCAGCAGCAGAAACCGGGACAGTTCGGTGGAGCAGTACTTC
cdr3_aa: CASSRNRDSSVEQYF

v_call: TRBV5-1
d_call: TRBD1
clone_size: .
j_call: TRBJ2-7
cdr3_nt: TGCGCCAGCAGACGGACAGGGAACTACGAGCAGTACTTC
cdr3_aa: CASRRTGNYEQYF

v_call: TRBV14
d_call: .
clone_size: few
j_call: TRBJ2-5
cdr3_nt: TGTGCCAGCAGCCACCGCCCGGGAACCCAGTACTTC
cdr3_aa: CASSHRPGTQYF

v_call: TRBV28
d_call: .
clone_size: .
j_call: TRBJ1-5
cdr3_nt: TGTGCCAGCAGTATGGAGGGGTTGAGGGGCAATCAGCCCCAGCATTTT
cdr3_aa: CASSMEGLRGNQPQHF

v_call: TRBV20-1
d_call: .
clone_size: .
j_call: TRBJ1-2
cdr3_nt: TGCAGTGCCACCGGCGGGTATGGCTACACCTTC
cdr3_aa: CSATGGYGYTF

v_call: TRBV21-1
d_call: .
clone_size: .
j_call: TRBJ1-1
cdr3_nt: TGTGCCAGCAGCAAAGTCGGGACAGGTGGAACTGAAGCTTTCTTT
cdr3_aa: CASSKVGTGGTEAFF

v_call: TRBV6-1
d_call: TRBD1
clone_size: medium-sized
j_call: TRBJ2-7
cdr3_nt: TGTGCCAGCAGTGAAGCGACAGGGGGCTCCTACGAGCAGTACTTC
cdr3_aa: CASSEATGGSYEQYF

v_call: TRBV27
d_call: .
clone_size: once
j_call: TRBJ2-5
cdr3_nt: TGTGCCAGCAGTCCGGACACCCAAGAGACCCAGTACTTC
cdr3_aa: CASSPDTQETQYF

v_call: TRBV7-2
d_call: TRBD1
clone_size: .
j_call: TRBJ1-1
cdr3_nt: TGTGCCAGCAGCTTAGGGACAGGACAACACACTGAAGCTTTCTTT
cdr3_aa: CASSLGTGQHTEAFF

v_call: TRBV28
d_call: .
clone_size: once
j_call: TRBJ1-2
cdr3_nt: TGTGCCAGCAGTTTGAGCCCCTATGGCTACACCTTC
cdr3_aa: CASSLSPYGYTF

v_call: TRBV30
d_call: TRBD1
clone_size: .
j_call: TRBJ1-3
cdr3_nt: TGTGCCTGGTTCTCGCAGGGGGCCGCTGGAAACACCATATATTTT
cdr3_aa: CAWFSQGAAGNTIYF

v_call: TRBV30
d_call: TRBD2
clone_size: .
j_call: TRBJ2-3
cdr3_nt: TGTGCCTGGAGTGTATTTAGCGGGAGCACAGATACGCAGTATTTT
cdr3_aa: CAWSVFSGSTDTQYF

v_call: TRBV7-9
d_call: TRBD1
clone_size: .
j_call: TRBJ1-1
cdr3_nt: TGTGCCAGCCAAAAGGGGACAGGGAGCACTGAAGCTTTCTTT
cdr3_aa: CASQKGTGSTEAFF

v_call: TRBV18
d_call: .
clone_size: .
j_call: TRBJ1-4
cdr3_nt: TGTGCCAGCTCACCACTAGCGGACTTAAATGAAAAACTGTTTTTT
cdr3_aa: CASSPLADLNEKLFF

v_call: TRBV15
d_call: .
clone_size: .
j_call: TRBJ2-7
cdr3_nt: TGTGCCACCAGCAACGGCAGGGCCTACGAGCAGTACTTC
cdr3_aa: CATSNGRAYEQYF

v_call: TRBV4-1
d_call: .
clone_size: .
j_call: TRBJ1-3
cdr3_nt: TGCGCCAGCAGCCAAGGTCTTCAGGGGCTCCGTGGAAACACCATATATTTT
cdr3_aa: CASSQGLQGLRGNTIYF

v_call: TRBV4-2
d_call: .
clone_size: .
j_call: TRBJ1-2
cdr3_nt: TGTGCCAGCAGCCAAGCCAGGGATGGCTACACCTTC
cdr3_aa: CASSQARDGYTF

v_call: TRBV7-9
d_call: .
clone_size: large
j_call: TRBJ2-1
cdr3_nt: TGTGCCAGCAGCATAGGGGGGACGGACAACAATGAGCAGTTCTTC
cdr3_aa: CASSIGGTDNNEQFF

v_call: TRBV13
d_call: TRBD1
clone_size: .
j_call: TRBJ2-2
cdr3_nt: TGTGCCAGCAGCTTCAGTTTGCGGGGACAGGGGTACACCGGGGAGCTGTTTTTT
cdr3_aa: CASSFSLRGQGYTGELFF

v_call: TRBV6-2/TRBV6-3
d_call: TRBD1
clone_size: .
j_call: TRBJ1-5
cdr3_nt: TGTGCCAGCAGTTACTCTATAAGGACAGGGGGGCAGCCCCAGCATTTT
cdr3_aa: CASSYSIRTGGQPQHF

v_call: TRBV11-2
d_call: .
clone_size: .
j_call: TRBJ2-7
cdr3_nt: TGTGCCAGCAGCCCACGGGACGGAACCTACGAGCAGTACTTC
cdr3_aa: CASSPRDGTYEQYF

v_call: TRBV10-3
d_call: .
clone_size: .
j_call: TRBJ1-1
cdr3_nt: TGTGCCATCAATCGGGAAGGGGTCGGGAACACTGAAGCTTTCTTT
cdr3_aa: CAINREGVGNTEAFF

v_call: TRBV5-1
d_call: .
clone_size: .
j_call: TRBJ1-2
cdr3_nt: TGCGCCAGCAGCTTACAGGGATGGGGCTACACCTTC
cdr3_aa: CASSLQGWGYTF

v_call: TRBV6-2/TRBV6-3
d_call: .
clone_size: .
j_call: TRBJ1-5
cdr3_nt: TGTGCCAGCAGTTACTCGAATTACCGACAGCCCAATCAGCCCCAGCATTTT
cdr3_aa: CASSYSNYRQPNQPQHF

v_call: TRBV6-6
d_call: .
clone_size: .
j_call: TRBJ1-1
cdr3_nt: TGTGCCAGCAGTTACCGACGTGAGGACACTGAAGCTTTCTTT
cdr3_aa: CASSYRREDTEAFF

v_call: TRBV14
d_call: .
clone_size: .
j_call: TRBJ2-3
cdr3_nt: TGTGCCAGCAGCCAAGATTTGACAGCAGATACGCAGTATTTT
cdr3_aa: CASSQDLTADTQYF

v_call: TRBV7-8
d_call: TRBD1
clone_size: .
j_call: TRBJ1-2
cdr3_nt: TGTGCCAGCAGCCCAGAAGGACAGGGGGCTTGGGGCTACACCTTC
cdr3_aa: CASSPEGQGAWGYTF

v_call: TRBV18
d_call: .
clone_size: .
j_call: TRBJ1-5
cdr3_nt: TGTGCCAGCTCACCACCGTCGGAGGGGATCGGCGATCAGCCCCAGCATTTT
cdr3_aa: CASSPPSEGIGDQPQHF

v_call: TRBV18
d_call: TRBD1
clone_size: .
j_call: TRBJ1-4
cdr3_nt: TGTGCCAGCTCGCCGGGACAGGGTAATGAAAAACTGTTTTTT
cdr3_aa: CASSPGQGNEKLFF

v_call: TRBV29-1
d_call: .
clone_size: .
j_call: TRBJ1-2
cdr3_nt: TGCAGCGTTGAACAAGGCTATGGCTACACCTTC
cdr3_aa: CSVEQGYGYTF

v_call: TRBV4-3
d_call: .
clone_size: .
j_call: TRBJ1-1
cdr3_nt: TGCGCCAGCAGCCAAGTTATTGGGGGTAGGGATGAAGCTTTCTTT
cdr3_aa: CASSQVIGGRDEAFF

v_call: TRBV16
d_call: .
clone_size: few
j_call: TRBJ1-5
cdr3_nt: TGTGCCAGCAGCCAATCGCCCTTGGTTCGGGGGGATCAGCCCCAGCATTTT
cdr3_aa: CASSQSPLVRGDQPQHF

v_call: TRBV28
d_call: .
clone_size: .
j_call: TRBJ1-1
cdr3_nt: TGTGCCAGCATTCTGGGGGGCGCTGAAGCTTTCTTT
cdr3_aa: CASILGGAEAFF

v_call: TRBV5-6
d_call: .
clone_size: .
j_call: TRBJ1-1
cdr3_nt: TGTGCCAGCAGTCCTGATACGGGACGGGTGTTTGAAGCTTTCTTT
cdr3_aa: CASSPDTGRVFEAFF

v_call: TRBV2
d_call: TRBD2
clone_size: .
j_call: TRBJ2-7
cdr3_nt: TGTGCCAGCAGGAACAGCGGACTAGTCTACGAGCAGTACTTC
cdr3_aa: CASRNSGLVYEQYF

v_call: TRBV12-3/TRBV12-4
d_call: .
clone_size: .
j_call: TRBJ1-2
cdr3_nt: TGTGCCAGCAGTTTAGGAGGAAACTATGGCTACACCTTC
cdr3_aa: CASSLGGNYGYTF

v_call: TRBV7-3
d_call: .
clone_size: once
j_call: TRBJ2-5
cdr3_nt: TGTGCCAGCAGCTTAACGGGGCATCAGACCCAGTACTTC
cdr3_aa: CASSLTGHQTQYF

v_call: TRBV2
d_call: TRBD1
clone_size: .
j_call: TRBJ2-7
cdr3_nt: TGTGCCAGCAGTCCCGGGACAGGGGACTACGAGCAGTACTTC
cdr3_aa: CASSPGTGDYEQYF

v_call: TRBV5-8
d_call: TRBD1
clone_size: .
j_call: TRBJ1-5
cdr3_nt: TGTGCCAGCAGCCGCCAGGGACAGAGGACTTCTCAGCCCCAGCATTTT
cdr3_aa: CASSRQGQRTSQPQHF

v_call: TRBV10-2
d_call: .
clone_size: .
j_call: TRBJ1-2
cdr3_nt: TGCGCCAGCAGTGAGTTGGGAGGCGCCTATGGCTACACCTTC
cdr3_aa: CASSELGGAYGYTF